This T cell receptor beta chain appears in the sequencing data of a study of T cell responses to AZD1222 COVID-19 vaccine (dated by TCRdb to the early 2020s). Regarding the study in general: AZD1222 recipients given second doses at about 4 weeks or at about 12 weeks were pooled, since spike-specific TCR depth and breadth were not found to differ between the two schedules. A total of just over 230 trial participants underwent TCR sequencing, of whom roughly 210 had received two doses of AZD1222 and approximately 26 had received two doses of the MenACWY control vaccine. Trial participants were enrolled by age into 18-55, 56-69 and 70-plus year subgroups, with about 150, 27 and 61 TCR-sequenced participants respectively.

The sample's time point label, decoded: baseline before first vaccination. Samples from vaccinated people were obtained from the UK trials COV001 and COV002, which included a single-blind randomized controlled phase 2/3 trial of AZD1222 (ChAdOx1 nCoV-19) in healthy adults. For TCRbeta chain sequencing, PBMC samples were collected from trial participants at day 0 and at day 28 after the second dose. Concerning this clone: The antigen it binds to is not known. No base-level quality is on record; no much larger clone is a single base apart.

The CDR3 regions of human TCRbeta chains were analyzed by immunosequencing. The authors' analysis ran thus. TCRs in the repertoires were matched against a reference library of SARS-CoV-2-specific TCRs that had been generated with the MIRA antigen-specificity platform. Breadth was defined as the fraction of unique TCRs that were SARS-CoV-2-associated. Depth was defined as the fraction of total T cells that were SARS-CoV-2-associated. Using the MIRA data, each spike-specific TCR was assigned both to the spike region to which the TCR was reactive and to a CD4 or CD8 class. Log10-transformed breadth and depth values were compared by one-way ANOVA with Sidak's multiple comparisons tests. TCRdb carries this immuneACCESS record with in-frame sequences only. Its versions omit some clonotypes, under half of them owing to an unresolved V gene in the studies checked, with the rest unexplained. V, J and clone size are taken as reported in that table, and D and trimming were inferred from the DNA itself. The sample table shows about 120,000 clones, and 86% are seen once. 6.5% to 9.5% of the sample lies in the top ten.

Summary of the overall study and its limitations: In the small 56-69-year group, the increase in depth fell short of significance, most likely because of low power. Most participants were white British and females outnumbered males, and the authors suggested that clonal diversity may have been underestimated. The whole spike protein was spanned by vaccine-associated CD4 TCRs, and dominant responses were seen in regions 160-218 and 743-854. After two AZD1222 doses, both the breadth and the depth of spike-specific TCRs were significantly higher than at day 0 and than in MenACWY recipients. Because no samples from the day 14 peak response were available, repertoires could be characterized only after the peak T cell response. Conclusions about previously exposed vaccinees are limited, since just five or six AZD1222 recipients were seropositive for SARS-CoV-2 at baseline. Epitopes outside the regions mutated in the B.1.351 and B.1.1.7 variants were reportedly recognized by nearly half of the unique spike-specific TCRs.

The CDR3, from cysteine to phenylalanine, totals 16 residues. Only the CDR3 DNA is retained, 48 bases long and in frame from the first base. Germline trimming amounts to 1 base on V and 6 bases on J, with 8 as the count of junction bases outside the gene matches. CDR1 and CDR2 are drawn from the germline V gene (reference sequence): SEHNR, FQNEAQ. This TCR derives from an adult in good health. The V and J segments used are TRBV7-9 and TRBJ2-3; TRBD2 agrees with 9 junctional bases. The specimen was peripheral blood, collected on day 0 of AZD1222 vaccination. The nucleotide sequence is TGTGCCAGCAGCTTAGGCGTTAGCGGGAGTAGCGATACGCAGTATTTT. This sequence encodes CASSLGVSGSSDTQYF.